This T cell receptor (beta chain) was identified during a study of T cell responses to AZD1222 COVID-19 vaccine. The CDR3 covers 12 residues. Germline CDR1 is LNHNV and CDR2 is YYDKDF (reference sequence). V was cut by 0 bases and J by 7 bases, with 4 bases left in between. Clones were read by immunoSEQ multiplex PCR, and TCRdb kept only the in-frame ones, dropping some. The sample gives 90,000 to 95,000 clones, 80% to 90% of which show up once; more than 8.5% is in the top ten. The count of this clone is one. No antigen is known for it. Study results and limitations: Recipients of AZD1222 seropositive at baseline numbered only 6 or 7. Scientists sampled the repertoires only once the peak T cell response had passed. Recipients of two AZD1222 doses showed rising Spike-specific TCR breadth and depth. Clonal diversity was possibly underestimated, and the donors were mostly white British, with more females.

The sequenced sample was peripheral blood, obtained on day 0 of AZD1222 vaccination. The V gene is TRBV15, the J gene TRBJ1-5; D call uncertain. The receptor was derived from an adult in good health. DNA of the CDR3: TGTGCCACCAGCAGAGACGAACAGCCCCAGCATTTT. Its protein product is CATSRDEQPQHF.